This entry is about one TCR beta chain. The CDR3 totals 15 residues. Germline V gives CDR1 SGHNT, CDR2 YYREEE (reference sequence). Trimming stripped 0 bases from V and 5 bases from J, with 14 bases between. These data come from a study of regulatory T cells in long-lasting Graves disease. For TCR beta, libraries came from iRepertoire HTBI primers and Arm-PCR of CDR3 regions. From the multiplex PCR reads, TCRdb called clonotypes with MiXCR, one entry per CDR3 protein. Among over 450,000 distinct CDR3 sequences, about 12% were seen once, and the ten largest hold around 9.3%. As for time point: newly diagnosed GD, antithyroid drugs for less than 3 months. PBMC RNA served as the TCR library source. Peripheral blood, at 7.5 to 9 milliliters, went into EDTA tubes. These same records also appear under a second study, on T cells in Graves' hyperthyroidism and ophthalmopathy. This second study notes: The HTBI primer set drove a first-round RT-PCR of the TCR CDR3.

V and J are TRBV5-4 and TRBJ2-5; D is perhaps TRBD1 (5 bases). The TCR originated in a young woman with Graves disease. The sequencing here drew on peripheral blood mononuclear cells (PBMCs), taken at new diagnosis, from a patient treated with antithyroid drugs. The CDR3 reads CASSLGDSPRETQYF. CDR3 in DNA: TGTGCCAGCAGCTTGGGCGACAGTCCGAGGGAGACCCAGTACTTC. Supplemented by reference TRBV5-4 and TRBJ2-5, the full variable domain reads ETGVTQSPTHLIKTRGQQVTLRCSSQSGHNTVSWYQQALGQGPQFIFQYYREEENGRGNFPPRFSGLQFPNYSSELNVNALELDDSALYLCASSLGDSPRETQYFGPGTRLLVL.